The subject of this entry is one T cell receptor (beta chain). The sample comes from a study of blood T cells in healthy people across ages. Primed by a sample-barcoded 5' primer and a J-beta primer mix, a second PCR proceeded for roughly 7 to 11 cycles. Each CDR3 protein is one row after TCRdb ran MiXCR on the 5' RACE reads. The sample has 700,000 to 800,000 distinct CDR3 sequences; 35% to 45% are singletons. From germline, CDR1 is SGHRS and CDR2 YFSETQ. The CDR3 is 18 residues long. With V trimmed by 4 bases and J by 9 bases, 15 bases remained unmatched. Each donor was a healthy Caucasian individual from Russia, aged roughly 6 to 100.

Source material: blood. The TCR sequence derives from a woman aged 55-70 years in good health. V usage is TRBV5-1 and J usage is TRBJ2-1; 14 bases are shared with TRBD2. The CDR3 DNA reads TGCGCCAGCAGCCCTCCCGGACTAGCGGGGGGCGCCGCGGGTGAGCAGTTCTTC. As protein: CASSPPGLAGGAAGEQFF. The full variable domain, with the rest looked up from reference TRBV5-1 and TRBJ2-1, is KAGVTQTPRYLIKTRGQQVTLSCSPISGHRSVSWYQQTPGQGLQFLFEYFSETQRNKGNFPGRFSGRQFSNSRSEMNVSTLELGDSALYLCASSPPGLAGGAAGEQFFGPGTRLTVL.